A selection of T cell receptor beta chains follows, all from one sample in a study of T cell repertoires in ileal Crohn's disease. Sequencing was performed with immunoSEQ multiplex PCR; in TCRdb, only in-frame clones are kept and a portion is missing. The sample holds 3,500 or so clones, 70% to 75% seen once. The sequencing sample was made of ileal tissue. These receptors all come from an adult with Crohn's disease. The CDR3 runs from the conserved cysteine through the conserved F or W.

j_call v_call cdr3_aa
TRBJ1-1 TRBV7-2 CASSSRAGNTEAFF
TRBJ2-7 TRBV28 CASSGTYEQYF
TRBJ1-3 TRBV7-9 CASSSPGQGSGNTIYF
TRBJ2-2 TRBV7-2 CASDKNTGELFF
TRBJ1-2 TRBV30 CVGRVDYGYTF
TRBJ2-1 TRBV9 CASSVDGGGSHNEQFF
TRBJ1-1 TRBV7-6 CASSLGQITEAFF
TRBJ1-2 TRBV5-4 CASSRTGQGGGYTF
TRBJ2-2 TRBV27 CASSLQGHTGELFF
TRBJ1-2 TRBV5-1 CASSLGDRGLAGYTF
TRBJ2-5 TRBV29-1 CSARSSVETQYF
TRBJ1-5 TRBV27 CASRPPGQHF
TRBJ1-5 TRBV2 CASRYGQGAYNQPQHF
TRBJ2-3 TRBV6-1 CASSYSGRPDTQYF
TRBJ2-7 TRBV28 CASSPPGTSFYEQYF
TRBJ1-5 TRBV19 CASSSTGSSNQPQHF
TRBJ2-1 TRBV5-1 CASSLDPGSLSNEQFF
TRBJ2-1 TRBV19 CASIRTGMGARNEQFF
TRBJ1-2 TRBV19 CASSIGLTPGQGSGYTF
TRBJ2-7 TRBV18 CASSEQGVGEQYF
TRBJ2-7 TRBV14 CASSIRQVRDEQYF
TRBJ2-3 TRBV5-1 CASSLGRGSTDTQYF
TRBJ2-5 TRBV7-9 CASSLMGLAGALGETQYF
TRBJ1-1 TRBV7-9 CASSPRLWAFF
TRBJ2-7 TRBV2 CASSLPTGINEQYF
TRBJ2-6 TRBV11-2 CASSQGQGARGANVLTF